These T cell receptor beta chains were read from a single sample in a study of blood T cells in healthy people across ages. Each CDR3 protein gets one entry after TCRdb re-called the 5' RACE reads with MiXCR. The sample holds 850,000 to 1,300,000 distinct CDR3 sequences, under 55% seen once. Material for sequencing was blood. These receptors were collected from a woman aged 55-75 years in good health. CDR3s include the opening cysteine and the closing phenylalanine or tryptophan. Fields, in order: J gene, clone size, D gene, V gene, CDR3 DNA, CDR3 protein. A D gene is named only where the DNA matches it firmly. A row's size may be missing; if present it is once, few, many or a size class.

>TRBJ2-1|-|-|TRBV20-1
TGCAGTGCTAGAGTTCACAATGAGCAGTTCTTC
CSARVHNEQFF
>TRBJ2-3|-|-|TRBV6-1
TGTGCCAGCAGCTCCCGCCTGGATGCCCACCCCACAGATACGCAGTATTTT
CASSSRLDAHPTDTQYF
>TRBJ1-2|-|-|TRBV29-1
TGCAGCGTTGAAGATCAAGTTGTCTATGGCTACACCTTC
CSVEDQVVYGYTF
>TRBJ2-7|-|TRBD2|TRBV4-1
TGCGCCAGCAGCCAACCGGGAAAGCGGGAGTACAATGAGCAGTACTTC
CASSQPGKREYNEQYF
>TRBJ1-5|-|-|TRBV12-3/TRBV12-4
TGTGCCAGCAGTGGGAACTACGACGGCAATCAGCCCCAGCATTTT
CASSGNYDGNQPQHF
>TRBJ1-5|-|TRBD1|TRBV12-3/TRBV12-4
TGTGCCAGCCGTGGACAGGGGCTTCAGCCCCAGCATTTT
CASRGQGLQPQHF
>TRBJ2-1|-|-|TRBV20-1
TGCAGTGCTAGTCGAGGCCGGAGCTCCTACAATGAGCAGTTCTTC
CSASRGRSSYNEQFF
>TRBJ2-3|-|-|TRBV7-2
TGTGCCAGCAGCTTAGTGGCGGGAGATACGCAGTATTTT
CASSLVAGDTQYF
>TRBJ2-5|-|TRBD2|TRBV5-4
TGTGCCAGCAGTTCCGGGACTAGCGGGTCGGGGACCCAGTACTTC
CASSSGTSGSGTQYF
>TRBJ2-3|-|-|TRBV29-1
TGCAGCGTTGCCGGAGGAGGGACGGGCGGCACAGATACGCAGTATTTT
CSVAGGGTGGTDTQYF
>TRBJ2-1|-|TRBD2|TRBV27
TGTGCCAGCAGTCTAGTTCTAGCGGGAGGGCACAATGAGCAGTTCTTC
CASSLVLAGGHNEQFF
>TRBJ1-2|-|TRBD1|TRBV4-2
TGTGCCAGCAGTCACAGGGGGTTCACGGATGGCTACACCTTC
CASSHRGFTDGYTF
>TRBJ2-4|few|TRBD2|TRBV27
TGTGCCAGCACCCCCAGTAGCGGGAGTGCCAAAAACATTCAGTACTTC
CASTPSSGSAKNIQYF
>TRBJ2-7|few|-|TRBV27
TGTGCCAGCAGTTTACGACGGAACTCCTACGAGCAGTACTTC
CASSLRRNSYEQYF
>TRBJ2-1|-|-|TRBV27
TGTGCCAGCAGTTTCAGGAGGGGGCTGGGCAATGAGCAGTTCTTC
CASSFRRGLGNEQFF
>TRBJ1-2|-|TRBD1|TRBV2
TGTGCCAGCAGAGCAGCGGGACAGGGTCCCTATGGCTACACCTTC
CASRAAGQGPYGYTF
>TRBJ2-1|once|TRBD2|TRBV27
TGTGCCAGCAGTCCAAACCTAGCGGAAAGCTCCTACAATGAGCAGTTCTTC
CASSPNLAESSYNEQFF
>TRBJ2-1|few|-|TRBV5-1
TGCGCCAGCAGCCTTATAACCGGGGGTGAGCAGTTCTTC
CASSLITGGEQFF
>TRBJ2-4|-|-|TRBV12-3/TRBV12-4
TGTGCCAGCAGTTTGCAACAGCGGCAGTACTTC
CASSLQQRQYF
>TRBJ2-5|-|-|TRBV28
TGTGCCAGCAGTTTACCAGGGAGGTCACAAGAGACCCAGTACTTC
CASSLPGRSQETQYF
>TRBJ2-7|-|-|TRBV4-1
TGCGCCAGCAGCTTTCACCCACGAGAGGACCACTACGAGCAGTACTTC
CASSFHPREDHYEQYF
>TRBJ2-5|-|TRBD1|TRBV5-1
TGCGCCAGCAGCTTGGGGACAGGGGATGAGACCCAGTACTTC
CASSLGTGDETQYF
>TRBJ2-2|-|-|TRBV12-3/TRBV12-4
TGTGCCAGCAGACCGGGGTACAACACCGGGGAGCTGTTTTTT
CASRPGYNTGELFF
>TRBJ2-1|-|TRBD2|TRBV25-1
TGTGCCAGCAGTGAATATCCAGGAGGGAGGGCCCTCAATGAGCAGTTCTTC
CASSEYPGGRALNEQFF
>TRBJ2-1|-|-|TRBV18
TGTGCCAGCTCCCCCGTGGCAGCCTACAATGAGCAGTTCTTC
CASSPVAAYNEQFF
>TRBJ1-5|-|TRBD1|TRBV27
TGTGCCAGCAGTTTGGATCCCGGGACAGGCCAGCATTTT
CASSLDPGTGQHF
>TRBJ2-7|-|-|TRBV2
TGTGCCAGCAGAAGTGGGTCCTTCTACTACGAGCAGTACTTC
CASRSGSFYYEQYF
>TRBJ2-5|few|-|TRBV5-1
TGCGCCAGCAGCTCTACAGGGACTCAAGAGACCCAGTACTTC
CASSSTGTQETQYF
>TRBJ2-3|once|-|TRBV9
TGTGCCAGCAGCAAAACCTGGGGGACCACAGATACGCAGTATTTT
CASSKTWGTTDTQYF
>TRBJ1-4|once|-|TRBV20-1
TGCAGCCATCAGGGAGTGGGTGAAAAACTGTTTTTT
CSHQGVGEKLFF
>TRBJ2-7|-|-|TRBV6-6
TGTGCCAGCAGTTACCCGATACTAGTGGGAGAACCCTACGAGCAGTACTTC
CASSYPILVGEPYEQYF
>TRBJ2-3|few|TRBD2|TRBV9
TGTGCCAGCAGCACCCCCTCGACTAGCGGGAGTGGTAGCACAGATACGCAGTATTTT
CASSTPSTSGSGSTDTQYF
>TRBJ2-2|-|-|TRBV28
TGTGCCAGCAGCACCGGTGGGGGAGTCGGGGAGCTGTTTTTT
CASSTGGGVGELFF
>TRBJ1-5|-|-|TRBV28
TGTGCTGAGGGGGTGGGTTATCAGCCCCAGCATTTT
CAEGVGYQPQHF
>TRBJ2-1|-|-|TRBV27
TGTGCCATTCGGTCCTCCTACAATGAGCAGTTCTTC
CAIRSSYNEQFF
>TRBJ2-1|-|-|TRBV12-3/TRBV12-4
TGTGCCAGCAGTTTAGCGGGCCCCAGCGGTCGCGTGATTTACCATGAGCAGTTCTTC
CASSLAGPSGRVIYHEQFF
>TRBJ2-3|few|-|TRBV5-1
TGCGCCAGCAGCTTTAATCTGGATACGCAGTATTTT
CASSFNLDTQYF
>TRBJ1-4|few|-|TRBV2
TGTGCCAGCACAACCGCAGTAAAACTGTTTTTT
CASTTAVKLFF
>TRBJ2-7|-|-|TRBV14
TGTGCCAGCAGCCAAGCGTTCGAGCAGTACTTC
CASSQAFEQYF
>TRBJ2-7|many|-|TRBV27
TGTGCCAGCAGTCCTTCAGCCTCCTACGAGCAGTACTTC
CASSPSASYEQYF
>TRBJ1-5|-|-|TRBV3-1
TGTGCCAGCAGCCCGAATCCAGCGAGCAATCAGCCCCAGCATTTT
CASSPNPASNQPQHF
>TRBJ2-7|-|TRBD2|TRBV7-3
TGTGCCAGCAGCTCCACTAGCGGCCCCTACAATGGGCAGTACTTC
CASSSTSGPYNGQYF
>TRBJ2-5|-|-|TRBV7-2
TGTGCCAGCAGCTTAGGTTCGCAGGGGCTGGGAGAGACCCAGTACTTC
CASSLGSQGLGETQYF
>TRBJ1-5|-|-|TRBV27
TGTGCCAGCAGTTTATTATCCGAGGGCTTCAATCAGCCCCAGCATTTT
CASSLLSEGFNQPQHF
>TRBJ2-1|-|TRBD2|TRBV12-3/TRBV12-4
TGTGCCAGCAGTACATGGACTAGCGGGAGGGAAAGGAATGAGCAGTTCTTC
CASSTWTSGRERNEQFF
>TRBJ1-2|few|TRBD1|TRBV6-6
TGTGCCAGCAGGTCGGGACAGGGGGCGCGTGACTATGGCTACACCTTC
CASRSGQGARDYGYTF
>TRBJ2-1|-|TRBD2|TRBV5-1
TGCGCCAGCAGCTTGCAGTCAGCGGGAGGTTCCCGAAATGAGCAGTTCTTC
CASSLQSAGGSRNEQFF
>TRBJ2-2|-|-|TRBV5-5
TGTGCCAGCAGCCCGAGTGGGGGGGCCAACACCGGGGAGCTGTTTTTT
CASSPSGGANTGELFF
>TRBJ2-7|few|-|TRBV6-5
TGTGCCAGGACAAGGGACTCCGCAGTGTACGAGCAGTACTTC
CARTRDSAVYEQYF
>TRBJ1-5|-|TRBD1|TRBV2
TGTGCCAGCAGTGAAAGGACAGGGGCGGGCAATCAGCCCCAGCATTTT
CASSERTGAGNQPQHF
>TRBJ2-1|-|-|TRBV29-1
TGCAGCGTTGACAGGGGAGACGAGCAGTTCTTC
CSVDRGDEQFF
>TRBJ2-3|-|TRBD2|TRBV5-6
TGTGCCAGCAGCAGACTAGCGGGAGTTGGAGATACGCAGTATTTT
CASSRLAGVGDTQYF
>TRBJ2-3|few|TRBD1|TRBV4-1
TGCGCCAGCAGCCTACAGGGGGGACCCGGAGCAGATACGCAGTATTTT
CASSLQGGPGADTQYF
>TRBJ2-7|-|-|TRBV10-1
TGCGCCAGCAGACCGGGACAAAACTACGAGCAGTACTTC
CASRPGQNYEQYF